The next 25 T cell receptor beta chains were all read from a single sample in a study of T-cell memory formation after mild COVID-19. TCRdb re-analysed the 5' RACE reads in MiXCR, keeping a single row per CDR3 protein. Among about 430,000 distinct CDR3 sequences listed, roughly 24% were seen once. The sample consisted of PBMCs or a T cell subset sorted from them (not recorded which). These receptors all stem from an adult woman who had mild COVID-19 (a few samples of this study predate the infection). Cell type and time point are not known.

This chain uses TRBV7-2 with TRBJ2-1; D call uncertain. The CDR3 has 12 amino acids. Deletions cut 5 bases from V and 8 bases from J, with 10 bases between. Germline V CDR1 and CDR2: SGHTA, FQGNSA. The CDR3, as DNA: TGTGCCAGCAGCGGTAGTGTCGATGAGCAGTTCTTC. Residues: CASSGSVDEQFF.

This clonotype showed up just a few times. The chain recombines TRBV15 with TRBJ2-7; D might be TRBD2 (5 bases). Between the trimmed V and J ends, which lost 4 bases and 1 base, there was a span of 23 bases. Germline CDR1 reads LNHNV; CDR2 reads YYDKDF (reference sequence). The CDR3 spans 18 residues. The CDR3 loop is CATSKQSHSHRGSYEQYF. CDR3 DNA: TGTGCCACCAGCAAACAATCCCACTCCCATCGGGGATCCTACGAGCAGTACTTC.

This chain joins TRBV24-1 and TRBJ2-6; D unclear. The CDR3 extends over 13 amino acids. The germline V gene encodes CDR1 KGHDR and CDR2 SFDVKD. The ends were cut back, 9 bases at V and 0 bases at J, with 5 bases in the middle. In DNA, the CDR3 is TGTGCCACCCAACTCTCTGGGGCCAACGTCCTGACTTTC. Its translation is CATQLSGANVLTF.

This clonotype was seen a few times. The rearrangement links TRBV4-3 to TRBJ2-4; D tentatively fits TRBD1 or TRBD2 (6 bases each). CDR3 length equals 20 residues. Germline loops: CDR1 LGHNA, CDR2 YSLEER. The germline V and J ends were trimmed by 0 bases and 0 bases, with 21 bases remaining between them. The CDR3 protein is CASSQEDGLLGGLAKNIQYF. The CDR3 DNA reads TGCGCCAGCAGCCAAGAGGACGGTTTGTTAGGGGGGCTAGCCAAAAACATTCAGTACTTC.

This clonotype was detected only a few times. V usage is TRBV4-1 and J usage is TRBJ1-2; no definite D call. This CDR3 spans 15 amino acids. Trimming cost V 4 bases and J 3 bases, with 15 bases left between them. The germline V gene encodes CDR1 MGHRA and CDR2 YSYEKL. The CDR3 DNA sequence: TGCGCCAGCAGCCCCTCAGGCAGCGGGGACTATGGCTACACCTTC. Protein sequence: CASSPSGSGDYGYTF.

The rearrangement uses TRBV29-1 and TRBJ2-5; D is uncertain. The CDR3 is made up of 11 amino acids. Germline V gene data show CDR1 as SQVTM and CDR2 as ANQGSEA. Trimming took off 8 bases at V and 3 bases at J, with 10 bases between the two ends. CDR3 residues: CSYDIEETQYF. CDR3 DNA: TGCAGCTACGACATCGAAGAGACCCAGTACTTC. Full variable domain (outside the CDR3, taken from reference TRBV29-1 and TRBJ2-5): SAVISQKPSRDICQRGTSLTIQCQVDSQVTMMFWYRQQPGQSLTLIATANQGSEATYESGFVIDKFPISRPNLTFSTLTVSNMSPEDSSIYLCSYDIEETQYFGPGTRLLVL.

V and J are TRBV29-1 and TRBJ2-4; tentative D call: TRBD1 (6 bases). Germline V gene sequence: CDR1 SQVTM, CDR2 ANQGSEA. V dropped 2 bases and J dropped 9 bases, with 14 bases sitting between them. The CDR3 spans 13 residues. DNA for the CDR3: TGCAGCGTTGAATGGCAGGGGATCGGCATTCAGTACTTC. It yields the protein CSVEWQGIGIQYF.

The chain is built from TRBV27 and TRBJ1-5; 7 bases fit TRBD1. CDR3 size: 17 residues. V dropped 1 base and J dropped 2; count of bases not matched to a gene: 8. Germline V gene data show CDR1 as MNHEY and CDR2 as SMNVEV (reference sequence). The CDR3 loop is CASSLLGGQGGNQPQHF. Here the CDR3 DNA reads TGTGCCAGCAGTTTATTAGGGGGCCAGGGGGGCAATCAGCCCCAGCATTTT.

The rearrangement uses TRBV2 and TRBJ1-6, with TRBD1 matching 7 bases. Germline lookup yields CDR1 SNHLY and CDR2 FYNNEI. V was pared by 7 bases and J by 13 bases, with 10 bases of the junction left unmatched. The CDR3 runs 13 residues. The CDR3 DNA is TGTGCCAGCACAAGACAGGGTCTACCGCCCCTCCACTTT. Amino acid sequence: CASTRQGLPPLHF.

V gene TRBV10-3 combines with J gene TRBJ2-1; no firm D call. Germline CDR1 and CDR2: ENHRY and SYGVKD. V gave up 8 bases and J gave up 0 bases, with 8 bases separating them. CDR3 length: 13 residues. CDR3 nucleotides: TGTGCCATCTCTTCAAGCTCCTACAATGAGCAGTTCTTC. Its protein is CAISSSSYNEQFF.

The sample holds a few counts of this clonotype. The chain joins TRBV9 to TRBJ1-1; a weak D match, TRBD1 (5 bases). CDR3 size: 13 residues. V lost 0 bases to trimming and J lost 7 bases, with 10 bases between them. Germline CDR1 SGDLS, CDR2 YYNGEE. The CDR3 DNA reads TGTGCCAGCAGCGTAGACGTGGGGGTTGAAGCTTTCTTT. As protein: CASSVDVGVEAFF.

This chain uses TRBV12-3 or TRBV12-4 with TRBJ1-1, with 12 bases aligning to TRBD1. The CDR3 runs 14 residues. With V trimmed by 5 bases and J by 7 bases, 5 bases remained unmatched. CDR3: CASSTGTGGGEAFF. The DNA for the CDR3 is TGTGCCAGCAGTACCGGGACAGGGGGCGGTGAAGCTTTCTTT.

As concerns this clonotype: A junction boundary mismatches the germline segment, possibly from a read error. V usage is TRBV15 and J usage is TRBJ2-4; D gene unclear. CDR1 and CDR2 from the germline V gene are LNHNV and YYDKDF (reference sequence). The CDR3 is 15 amino acids. The CDR3 reads CATSRDPAAVNIQYF. The CDR3, as DNA: TGTGCCACCAGCCGAGACCCCGCCGCCGTAAACATTCAGTACTTC.

This clonotype was seen a single time. V is TRBV5-5 and J is TRBJ1-4; 7 bases line up with TRBD1. The CDR3 sequence is 16 residues long. J was trimmed by 7 bases and V by 1 base; bases with no gene match: 10. Germline CDR1 SGHKS, CDR2 YYEKEE (reference sequence). CDR3 protein: CASSLPRGGEGEKLFF. CDR3 DNA: TGTGCCAGCAGCTTGCCGAGAGGGGGCGAGGGTGAAAAACTGTTTTTT.

This clonotype has just a few counts. The chain links TRBV6-6 to TRBJ1-3, with D possibly matching TRBD1 (5 bases). Germline CDR1 and CDR2: MNHNY and SVGAGI (reference sequence). V was shortened by 9 bases and J by 2 bases, with 11 bases between the two germline ends. There are 13 residues in the CDR3. The CDR3 DNA reads as TGTGCCAGTCTGGGGACGACTGGAAACACCATATATTTT. It is translated as CASLGTTGNTIYF.

The CDR3 nucleotides are TGTGCCATTTCCACTAGCGGGGGAATAGATACGCAGTATTTT. This encodes CAISTSGGIDTQYF. This chain uses TRBV2 with TRBJ2-3; 11 bases are a match to TRBD2. Germline V gene data show CDR1 as SNHLY and CDR2 as FYNNEI. The CDR3 runs 14 residues. V lost 10 bases and J lost 5; bases outside the gene matches: 8.

This chain uses TRBV6-1 with TRBJ2-3; TRBD1 aligns across 7 bases. Germline V gene data show CDR1 as MNHNS and CDR2 as SASEGT. The CDR3 is 14 residues long. V lost 4 bases to trimming and J lost 3 bases; unmatched junction nucleotides: 4. The CDR3 loop is CASSVETGTDTQYF. In DNA, the CDR3 is TGTGCCAGCAGTGTGGAGACAGGGACAGATACGCAGTATTTT.

This clonotype turned up a few times. This chain joins TRBV7-9 and TRBJ2-7; perhaps TRBD1 as D (5 bases). Per germline, CDR1 SEHNR and CDR2 FQNEAQ (reference sequence). This CDR3 region has 14 residues. Trimming removed 0 bases at V and 4 bases at J, with 10 bases between. The CDR3 DNA follows: TGTGCCAGCAGCTTAGCAGGGAAGGGGTACGAGCAGTACTTC. It encodes CASSLAGKGYEQYF.

This clonotype appeared a few times. The rearrangement joins TRBV20-1 to TRBJ2-7; perhaps TRBD1 as D (6 bases). In germline, CDR1 is DFQATT, CDR2 SNEGSKA (reference sequence). The V end was cut by 2 bases, the J end by 2 bases, with 10 bases between. The CDR3 is made up of 13 amino acids. The CDR3 region has the DNA TGCAGTGCTAGAAAGGCAGGGGCCTACGAGCAGTACTTC. Translation: CSARKAGAYEQYF.

The V and J genes are TRBV7-2 and TRBJ2-3; 8 nucleotides match TRBD1. The junction had 7 bases not matched to a gene; V was cut back by 5 bases and J by 6 bases. Germline V gene sequence: CDR1 SGHTA, CDR2 FQGNSA. The CDR3 spans 14 residues. The CDR3 region is CASSMDRDADTQYF. DNA of the CDR3: TGTGCCAGCAGCATGGACAGGGACGCGGATACGCAGTATTTT.

J is TRBJ2-1 and V is TRBV10-3, with 15 bases fitting TRBD2. This CDR3 has 17 residues. J gave up 6 bases and V 5 bases, and 8 bases lay outside the gene matches. Germline V gene lookup returns CDR1 ENHRY and CDR2 SYGVKD. CDR3 sequence: CAISPGLAGGEGNEQFF. In DNA, the CDR3 is TGTGCCATCAGTCCGGGACTAGCGGGAGGAGAGGGCAATGAGCAGTTCTTC.

The rearrangement uses TRBV7-2 and TRBJ2-7, with a tentative D call TRBD1 (6 bases). V lost 5 bases, J lost 6 bases, and 20 bases lay in between. In germline, CDR1 is SGHTA, CDR2 FQGNSA. CDR3 length: 15 residues. CDR3 nucleotide sequence: TGTGCCAGCAGCCCTTCTGGGTGGTTCAGGGGCGAGCAGTACTTC. This gives the protein CASSPSGWFRGEQYF. The whole variable domain, filled in from reference TRBV7-2 and TRBJ2-7, reads GAGVSQSPSNKVTEKGKDVELRCDPISGHTALYWYRQSLGQGLEFLIYFQGNSAPDKSGLPSDRFSAERTGGSVSTLTIQRTQQEDSAVYLCASSPSGWFRGEQYFGPGTRLTVT.

The V gene is TRBV7-9, the J gene TRBJ2-3; TRBD2 aligns across 9 bases. The CDR3 sequence is 19 residues long. The germline V gene has CDR1 SEHNR and CDR2 FQNEAQ (reference sequence). V lost 4 bases to trimming and J lost 0 bases; unmatched junction nucleotides: 14. This chain's CDR3 is CASSSTSGWVFSSTDTQYF. The DNA of the CDR3 is TGTGCCAGCAGCTCCACTAGCGGGTGGGTCTTTTCCAGCACAGATACGCAGTATTTT.

The table lists this clonotype with a few counts. The chain employs TRBV6-6 and TRBJ2-5; D might be TRBD1 or TRBD2, each matching 5 bases. V dropped 1 base and J dropped 4 bases, with 10 bases sitting between them. In germline, CDR1 is MNHNY, CDR2 SVGAGI (reference sequence). This CDR3 is built from 14 residues. The CDR3: CASSYLGRRETQYF. The CDR3 coding sequence is TGTGCCAGCAGTTACTTGGGACGTCGAGAGACCCAGTACTTC.

V is TRBV7-6 and J is TRBJ2-3; the D is unclear. V was shortened by 6 bases and J by 2 bases, with 12 bases between the two germline ends. CDR1 is SGHVS, CDR2 FNYEAQ, per germline. The CDR3 sequence is 14 residues long. CDR3 amino acids: CASSSDLLTDTQYF. In DNA, the CDR3 is TGTGCCAGCAGTTCAGATTTACTCACAGATACGCAGTATTTT.